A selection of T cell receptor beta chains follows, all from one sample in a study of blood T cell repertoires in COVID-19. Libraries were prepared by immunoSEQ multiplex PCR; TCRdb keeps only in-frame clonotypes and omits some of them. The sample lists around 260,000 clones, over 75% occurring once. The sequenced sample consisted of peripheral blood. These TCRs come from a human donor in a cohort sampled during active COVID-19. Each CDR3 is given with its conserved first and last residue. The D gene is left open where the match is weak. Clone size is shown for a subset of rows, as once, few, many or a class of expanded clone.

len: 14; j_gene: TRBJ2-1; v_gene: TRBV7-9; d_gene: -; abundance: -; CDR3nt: TGTGCCAGCAGCCTCTCCCGACAAACGGGGGAGCAGTTCTTC; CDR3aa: CASSLSRQTGEQFF
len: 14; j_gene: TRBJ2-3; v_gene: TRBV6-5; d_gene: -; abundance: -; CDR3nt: TGTGCCAGCAGGACAGCACTAAACACAGATACGCAGTATTTT; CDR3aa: CASRTALNTDTQYF
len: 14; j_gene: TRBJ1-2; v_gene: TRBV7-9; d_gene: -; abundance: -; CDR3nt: TGTGCCAGCAGCGCCGGGTCCCCGAGGCATGGCTACACCTTC; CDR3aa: CASSAGSPRHGYTF
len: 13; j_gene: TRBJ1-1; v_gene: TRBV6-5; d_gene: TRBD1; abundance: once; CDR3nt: TGTGCCAGCACCCTGGGACAGGGCTTTGAAGCTTTCTTT; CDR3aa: CASTLGQGFEAFF
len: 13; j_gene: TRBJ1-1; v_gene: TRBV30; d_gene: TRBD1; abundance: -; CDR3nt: TGTGCCTGGAGTCAACAGGGGTTCACTGAAGCTTTCTTT; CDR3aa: CAWSQQGFTEAFF
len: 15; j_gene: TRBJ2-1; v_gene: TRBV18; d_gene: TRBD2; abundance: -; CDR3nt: TGTGCCAGCTCACCTGGAATAGCGGGAAGCAATGAGCAGTTCTTC; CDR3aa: CASSPGIAGSNEQFF
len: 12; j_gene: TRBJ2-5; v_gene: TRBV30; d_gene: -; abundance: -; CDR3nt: TGTGCCTGGGATAGAGGACAAGAGACCCAGTACTTC; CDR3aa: CAWDRGQETQYF
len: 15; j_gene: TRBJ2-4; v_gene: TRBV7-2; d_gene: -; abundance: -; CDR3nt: TGTGCCAGCAGTCCGGGCGGGGTACTCAAAAACATTCAGTACTTC; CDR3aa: CASSPGGVLKNIQYF
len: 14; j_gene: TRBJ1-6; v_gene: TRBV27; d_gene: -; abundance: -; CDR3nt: TGTGCCAGCAGTTTAAGAGCTATACATTCACCCCTCCACTTT; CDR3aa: CASSLRAIHSPLHF
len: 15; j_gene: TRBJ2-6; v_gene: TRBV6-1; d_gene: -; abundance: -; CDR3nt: TGTGCCAGCAGTGAAATACTCTCTGGGGCCAACGTCCTGACTTTC; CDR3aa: CASSEILSGANVLTF
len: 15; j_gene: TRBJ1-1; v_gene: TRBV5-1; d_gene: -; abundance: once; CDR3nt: TGCGCCAGTCGGAGAGCAGGGGCCGCTAACACTGAAGCTTTCTTT; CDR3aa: CASRRAGAANTEAFF
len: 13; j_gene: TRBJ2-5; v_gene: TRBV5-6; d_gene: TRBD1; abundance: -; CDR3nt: TGTGCCAGCAGCTCGGGACAGAGAGAGACCCAGTACTTC; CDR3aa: CASSSGQRETQYF
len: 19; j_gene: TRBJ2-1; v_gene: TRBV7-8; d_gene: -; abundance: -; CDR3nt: TGTGCCAGCAGCGCTCGTCCAGCGGGCCGAAGACTCACCTACAATGAGCAGTTCTTC; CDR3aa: CASSARPAGRRLTYNEQFF
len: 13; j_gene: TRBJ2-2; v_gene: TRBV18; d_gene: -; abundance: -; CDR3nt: TGTGCCAGCTCACCACCCATGACCGGGGAGCTGTTTTTT; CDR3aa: CASSPPMTGELFF
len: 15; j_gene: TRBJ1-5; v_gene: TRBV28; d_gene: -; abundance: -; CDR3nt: TGTGCCAGCAGACGCGGACAAGGAATGAGTCAGCCCCAGCATTTT; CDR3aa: CASRRGQGMSQPQHF
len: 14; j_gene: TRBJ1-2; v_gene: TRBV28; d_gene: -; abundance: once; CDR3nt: TGTGCGTCGGGGTCCCCCCTGCGAGGCAGGGGCTACACCTTC; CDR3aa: CASGSPLRGRGYTF
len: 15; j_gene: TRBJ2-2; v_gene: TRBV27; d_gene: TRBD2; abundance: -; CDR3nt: TGTGCCAGCAGTCGACTAGCGGTAGTCATCGGGGAGCTGTTTTTT; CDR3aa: CASSRLAVVIGELFF
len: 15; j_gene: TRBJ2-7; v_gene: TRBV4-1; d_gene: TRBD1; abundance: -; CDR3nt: TGCGCCAGCGCGCCGGGACAGGGCTTTTTATACGAGCAGTACTTC; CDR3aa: CASAPGQGFLYEQYF
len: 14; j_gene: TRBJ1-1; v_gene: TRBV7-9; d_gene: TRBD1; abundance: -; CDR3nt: TGTGCCGTAGGGATGACAGGGGTGGTCACTGAAGCTTTCTTT; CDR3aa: CAVGMTGVVTEAFF
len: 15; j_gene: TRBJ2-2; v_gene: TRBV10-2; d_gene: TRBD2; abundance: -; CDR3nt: TGCGCCAGCAGGACTAGCGGGTTCACCACCGGGGAGCTGTTTTTT; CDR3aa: CASRTSGFTTGELFF
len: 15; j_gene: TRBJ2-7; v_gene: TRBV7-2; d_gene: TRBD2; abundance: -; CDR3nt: TGTGCCAGCAGCTCCCTAGCGGGGAACTCCTACGAGCAGTACTTC; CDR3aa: CASSSLAGNSYEQYF
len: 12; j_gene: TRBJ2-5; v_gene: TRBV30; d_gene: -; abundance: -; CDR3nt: TGTGCCTGGAATAGCGGTCAAGAGACCCAGTACTTC; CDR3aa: CAWNSGQETQYF
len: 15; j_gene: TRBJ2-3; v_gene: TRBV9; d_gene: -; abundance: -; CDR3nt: TGTGCCAGCAGCTCTCAAGCGGGCGGGACAGATACGCAGTATTTT; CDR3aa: CASSSQAGGTDTQYF
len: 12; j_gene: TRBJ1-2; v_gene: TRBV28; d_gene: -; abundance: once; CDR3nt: TGTGCCAGCAATTCAGGTGACTATGGCTACACCTTC; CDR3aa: CASNSGDYGYTF
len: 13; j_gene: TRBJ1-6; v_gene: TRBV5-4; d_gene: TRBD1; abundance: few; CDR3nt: TGTGCCAGCAGCTACAGGGGAAGCTCACCCCTCCACTTT; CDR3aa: CASSYRGSSPLHF
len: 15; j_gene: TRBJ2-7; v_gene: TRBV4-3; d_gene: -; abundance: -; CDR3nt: TGCGCCAGCAGCCAAGACGGGAGAGGTTCCTACGAGCAGTACTTC; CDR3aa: CASSQDGRGSYEQYF
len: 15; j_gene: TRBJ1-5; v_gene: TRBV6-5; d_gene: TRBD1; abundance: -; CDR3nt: TGTGCCAGCAGGCCCCAGGGGGGTATGATCCAGCCCCAGCATTTT; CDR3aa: CASRPQGGMIQPQHF
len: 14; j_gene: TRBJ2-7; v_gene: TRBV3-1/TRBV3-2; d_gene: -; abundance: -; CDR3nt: TGTGCCAGCAGCCGAGCCGGGACAAACTACGAGCAGTACTTC; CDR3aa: CASSRAGTNYEQYF
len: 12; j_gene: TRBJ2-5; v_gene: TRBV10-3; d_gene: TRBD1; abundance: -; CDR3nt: TGTGCCATCAGTGCGGACAGGGGGACCCAGTACTTC; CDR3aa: CAISADRGTQYF
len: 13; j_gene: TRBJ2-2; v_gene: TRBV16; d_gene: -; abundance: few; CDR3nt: TGTGCCAGCAGCCCGGGGAGTGTCGGGGAGCTGTTTTTT; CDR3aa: CASSPGSVGELFF
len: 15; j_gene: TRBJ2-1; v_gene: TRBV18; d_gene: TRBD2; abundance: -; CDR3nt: TGTGCCAGCTCACCACCGGGACTAGCCCGTACCAAGCAGTTCTTC; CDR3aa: CASSPPGLARTKQFF
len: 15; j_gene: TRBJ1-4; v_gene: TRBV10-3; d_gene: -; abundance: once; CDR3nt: TGTGCCATATCGGACAGCAAAGCCTCTAATGAAAAACTGTTTTTT; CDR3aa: CAISDSKASNEKLFF
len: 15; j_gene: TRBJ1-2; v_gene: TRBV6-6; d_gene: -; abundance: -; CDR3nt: TGTGCCACCAGTATTCCGGGACAAAGGAACTATGGCTACACCTTC; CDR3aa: CATSIPGQRNYGYTF
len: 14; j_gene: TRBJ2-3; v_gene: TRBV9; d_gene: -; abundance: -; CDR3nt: TGTGCCAGCAGCGTAGGATTAGGCACAGATACGCAGTATTTT; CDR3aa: CASSVGLGTDTQYF
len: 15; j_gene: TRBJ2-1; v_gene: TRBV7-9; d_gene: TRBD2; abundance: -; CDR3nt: TGTGCCAGCAGCTCGCAGACTAGCGGACACAATGAGCAGTTCTTC; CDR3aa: CASSSQTSGHNEQFF
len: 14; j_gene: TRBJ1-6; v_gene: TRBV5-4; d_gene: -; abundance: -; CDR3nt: TGTGCCAGCAGCTTGGGGGGGGGAGGGGTCCCCCTCCACTTT; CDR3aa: CASSLGGGGVPLHF
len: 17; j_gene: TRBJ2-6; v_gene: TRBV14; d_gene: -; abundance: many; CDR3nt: TGTGCCAGCAGCCAAGAAAAAGTGTGGGCACCAAGCAACGTCCTGACTTTC; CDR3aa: CASSQEKVWAPSNVLTF
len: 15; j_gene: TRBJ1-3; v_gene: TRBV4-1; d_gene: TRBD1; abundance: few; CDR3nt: TGCGCCAGCAGCCAACCGACAGGGGGCCGGGACACCATATATTTT; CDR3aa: CASSQPTGGRDTIYF
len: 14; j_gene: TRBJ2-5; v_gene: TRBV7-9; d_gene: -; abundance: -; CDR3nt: TGTGCCAGCAGCCCCCCAGGGGCAGGAGAGACCCAGTACTTC; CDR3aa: CASSPPGAGETQYF
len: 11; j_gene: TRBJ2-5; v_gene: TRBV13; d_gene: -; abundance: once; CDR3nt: TGTGCCAGCAGCTGGAGGGAGACCCAGTACTTC; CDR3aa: CASSWRETQYF
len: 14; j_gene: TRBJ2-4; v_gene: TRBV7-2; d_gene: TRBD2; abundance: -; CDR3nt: TGTGCCAGCAGCTCCTCGGGGGGCAAAAACATTCAGTACTTC; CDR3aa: CASSSSGGKNIQYF
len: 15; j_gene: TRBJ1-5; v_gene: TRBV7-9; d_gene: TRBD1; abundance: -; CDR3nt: TGTGCCAGCAGCTTGGGACAGGGGCCCAATCAGCCCCAGCATTTT; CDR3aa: CASSLGQGPNQPQHF